This is a list of T cell receptor beta chains from one sample in a study of cytomegalovirus exposure and HLA in healthy donors. Method: immunoSEQ multiplex PCR; TCRdb's copy keeps in-frame clones and lacks some. The table includes about 200,000 clones, about 79% detected once. Material for sequencing was PBMCs. These receptors came from a male donor in good health and CMV-seronegative. Both conserved end residues are part of each CDR3. D genes are given only for firm matches. Clone sizes are given selectively: once, few, many, or a class where the clone is expanded.

>TRBV5-4|-|TRBJ2-2|-
CASSLAVRNTGELFF
TGTGCCAGCAGCTTGGCCGTCAGGAACACCGGGGAGCTGTTTTTT
>TRBV5-1|TRBD2|TRBJ2-3|-
CASSLWGGGTDTQYF
TGCGCCAGCAGCTTGTGGGGCGGGGGGACAGATACGCAGTATTTT
>TRBV9|TRBD2|TRBJ2-4|-
CASSVKAGDIQYF
TGTGCCAGCAGCGTAAAGGCGGGGGACATTCAGTACTTC
>TRBV30|TRBD1|TRBJ1-5|-
CAWRGKGGAGNQPQHF
TGTGCCTGGAGGGGTAAAGGGGGCGCGGGCAATCAGCCCCAGCATTTT
>TRBV5-5|-|TRBJ2-7|-
CASSYGDYEQYF
TGTGCCAGCAGCTACGGAGACTACGAGCAGTACTTC
>TRBV25-1|-|TRBJ2-5|-
CASSVDRKGLETQYF
TGTGCCAGCAGTGTAGACAGAAAAGGGCTCGAGACCCAGTACTTC
>TRBV7-2|-|TRBJ1-5|few
CASSPGLGDQPQHF
TGTGCCAGCAGCCCCGGACTTGGCGATCAGCCCCAGCATTTT
>TRBV6-4|TRBD1|TRBJ1-2|-
CASSTQGSTNIYGYTF
TGTGCCAGCAGTACACAGGGGTCGACGAACATCTATGGCTACACCTTC
>TRBV7-9|-|TRBJ1-4|-
CASRGWWGEKLFF
TGTGCTTCCAGGGGTTGGTGGGGTGAAAAACTGTTTTTT
>TRBV7-9|-|TRBJ2-5|-
CASSSQGQETQYF
TGTGCCAGCAGCAGCCAGGGACAAGAGACCCAGTACTTC
>TRBV28|TRBD1|TRBJ2-7|once
CASSVRDRGTYEQYF
TGTGCCAGCAGTGTTAGGGACAGGGGGACCTACGAGCAGTACTTC
>TRBV10-3|TRBD2|TRBJ2-2|-
CAIRALASGGPPNTGELFF
TGTGCCATCAGGGCCCTGGCTAGCGGGGGCCCTCCGAACACCGGGGAGCTGTTTTTT
>TRBV27|-|TRBJ2-3|few
CASSLRRGLDTQYF
TGTGCCAGCAGTTTACGTCGGGGTCTGGATACGCAGTATTTT
>TRBV28|-|TRBJ2-3|-
CASSGGSTDTQYF
TGTGCCAGCAGTGGAGGGAGCACAGATACGCAGTATTTT
>TRBV7-8|TRBD1|TRBJ1-1|once
CASSLARLPWGTGNGTEAFF
TGTGCCAGCAGCTTAGCGCGTCTTCCCTGGGGGACAGGGAACGGCACTGAAGCTTTCTTT
>TRBV28|-|TRBJ1-1|-
CASSLGGGKETEAFF
TGTGCCAGCAGTTTAGGGGGGGGAAAGGAAACTGAAGCTTTCTTT
>TRBV9|-|TRBJ1-2|once
CASSVARGSVYGYTF
TGTGCCAGCAGCGTAGCAAGGGGCTCAGTCTATGGCTACACCTTC
>TRBV11-3|TRBD2|TRBJ2-7|-
CASSAGLAGREYEQYF
TGTGCCAGCAGCGCGGGACTAGCGGGTAGGGAATACGAGCAGTACTTC
>TRBV7-9|-|TRBJ2-1|-
CASSLAQGAFHEQFF
TGTGCCAGCAGCTTAGCCCAGGGTGCCTTCCATGAGCAGTTCTTC
>TRBV28|-|TRBJ1-1|-
CASSLHTQAFF
TGTGCCAGCAGTTTGCACACCCAAGCTTTCTTT
>TRBV5-1|-|TRBJ1-1|-
CASSLFTMNTEAFF
TGCGCCAGCAGCTTGTTCACAATGAACACTGAAGCTTTCTTT
>TRBV18|TRBD1|TRBJ1-4|-
CASSPPGTGGIQEKLFF
TGTGCCAGCTCACCACCGGGGACAGGGGGGATTCAGGAAAAACTGTTTTTT
>TRBV5-6|TRBD1|TRBJ2-7|-
CASSRDRVWYEQYF
TGTGCCAGCAGCAGAGACAGGGTTTGGTACGAGCAGTACTTC
>TRBV9|TRBD2|TRBJ2-1|-
CASSLRLAGGNEQFF
TGTGCCAGCAGCCTACGACTAGCGGGGGGGAATGAGCAGTTCTTC
>TRBV9|-|TRBJ2-7|-
CASAREVSGYEQYF
TGTGCCAGCGCCAGGGAGGTTTCGGGGTACGAGCAGTACTTC
>TRBV11-3|-|TRBJ1-1|few
CASSPQSPRALRSAFF
TGTGCCAGCAGCCCCCAATCCCCCAGGGCGCTTCGGTCGGCTTTCTTT
>TRBV15|TRBD2|TRBJ2-7|few
CATSTRTSGSEQYF
TGTGCCACCAGCACCAGGACTAGCGGGAGTGAGCAGTACTTC
>TRBV7-9|TRBD2|TRBJ2-7|-
CASSPGPTKLAGGYGEQYF
TGTGCCAGCAGCCCGGGACCGACGAAACTAGCGGGAGGTTATGGCGAGCAGTACTTC
>TRBV11-3|TRBD2|TRBJ2-3|-
CASSSGGAANTQYF
TGTGCCAGCAGCTCCGGGGGGGCAGCCAATACGCAGTATTTT
>TRBV19|TRBD2|TRBJ2-1|-
CASSSRTGTRSDEQFF
TGTGCCAGTAGTTCCCGAACCGGGACTAGAAGCGATGAGCAGTTCTTC
>TRBV5-1|TRBD2|TRBJ2-3|-
CASSFHKTSGGTDTQYF
TGCGCCAGCAGCTTCCATAAGACTAGCGGGGGAACAGATACGCAGTATTTT
>TRBV4-1|-|TRBJ1-1|-
CASSPGGGLNTEAFF
TGCGCCAGCAGCCCCGGGGGGGGGTTGAACACTGAAGCTTTCTTT
>TRBV14|-|TRBJ1-1|-
CASSQYSTTEAFF
TGTGCCAGCAGCCAATACAGTACTACTGAAGCTTTCTTT
>TRBV15|-|TRBJ1-6|-
CASKSPGNSPLHF
TGTGCCAGCAAGTCCCCGGGAAATTCACCCCTCCACTTT
>TRBV7-2|-|TRBJ2-3|-
CASSLYGEDTQYF
TGTGCCAGCAGCTTATATGGAGAGGATACGCAGTATTTT
>TRBV4-1|TRBD1|TRBJ1-5|-
CASSSATGQGAYQPQHF
TGCGCCAGCAGCTCAGCTACTGGACAGGGGGCTTATCAGCCCCAGCATTTT
>TRBV4-3|TRBD2|TRBJ2-7|-
CASSHNREGRHYEQYF
TGCGCCAGCAGCCATAACCGGGAGGGCAGGCACTACGAGCAGTACTTC
>TRBV7-6|TRBD1|TRBJ2-7|few
CASSLAGTGGYEQYF
TGTGCCAGCAGCTTAGCGGGGACAGGGGGCTACGAGCAGTACTTC
>TRBV7-2|-|TRBJ1-2|-
CASSLTVFYGYTF
TGTGCCAGCAGCCTAACAGTTTTCTATGGCTACACCTTC
>TRBV5-1|TRBD1|TRBJ1-2|once
CASSLWGQGEGYTF
TGCGCCAGCAGCTTGTGGGGACAGGGAGAGGGCTACACCTTC
>TRBV7-2|-|TRBJ2-7|-
CASSRDKPYEQYF
TGTGCCAGCAGCCGGGACAAACCCTACGAGCAGTACTTC
>TRBV28|-|TRBJ2-2|-
CASRLSGELFF
TGTGCCAGCAGACTCTCCGGGGAGCTGTTTTTT
>TRBV7-2|TRBD1|TRBJ1-3|-
CASSLPGTGGPGNTIYF
TGTGCCAGCAGCCTCCCCGGGACAGGGGGTCCTGGAAACACCATATATTTT
>TRBV29-1|-|TRBJ1-2|-
CSVEEKQTNYGYTF
TGCAGTGTTGAAGAAAAACAGACTAACTATGGCTACACCTTC
>TRBV27|-|TRBJ1-1|once
CASSWTRNTEAFF
TGTGCCAGCAGTTGGACTCGGAACACTGAAGCTTTCTTT
>TRBV6-4|TRBD2|TRBJ2-1|many
CASSETSGGAGEQFF
TGTGCCAGCAGTGAAACTAGCGGGGGGGCCGGTGAGCAGTTCTTC
>TRBV19|-|TRBJ2-5|-
CASSLIGVGGETQYF
TGTGCCAGTAGCCTCATAGGGGTAGGTGGAGAGACCCAGTACTTC
>TRBV5-1|TRBD1|TRBJ1-1|-
CASRGGQGNTEAFF
TGCGCCAGCAGAGGCGGACAGGGGAACACTGAAGCTTTCTTT
>TRBV25-1|TRBD1|TRBJ2-7|-
CASSGGQGSPYEQYF
TGTGCCAGCAGTGGGGGACAGGGGTCGCCCTACGAGCAGTACTTC
>TRBV14|TRBD1|TRBJ2-7|-
CASSPRTGMGGEQYF
TGTGCCAGCAGCCCTAGGACAGGGATGGGGGGCGAGCAGTACTTC
>TRBV9|-|TRBJ2-7|-
CASSVGVLGAGHYEQYF
TGTGCCAGCAGCGTAGGTGTTTTGGGGGCAGGGCACTACGAGCAGTACTTC
>TRBV23-1|-|TRBJ1-2|-
CASSQCARWGGLYGYTF
TGCGCCAGCAGTCAATGTGCTCGGTGGGGGGGCCTCTATGGCTACACCTTC
>TRBV7-2|TRBD1|TRBJ1-6|-
CASSLDRGIGSPLHF
TGTGCCAGCAGCTTAGACAGGGGTATCGGTTCACCCCTCCACTTT
>TRBV21-1|-|TRBJ2-3|-
CASSEGRGVSSTDTQYF
TGTGCCAGCAGCGAAGGCAGGGGGGTGAGTAGCACAGATACGCAGTATTTT
>TRBV19|TRBD2|TRBJ2-2|-
CGILAGDTGELFF
TGTGGAATACTAGCGGGGGACACCGGGGAGCTGTTTTTT
>TRBV5-1|TRBD1|TRBJ2-2|-
CASSGTGTFSTGELFF
TGCGCCAGCAGCGGGACAGGGACCTTTTCCACCGGGGAGCTGTTTTTT
>TRBV18|-|TRBJ1-3|once
CASSPPPRLSGNTIYF
TGTGCCAGCTCACCACCGCCCAGACTCTCTGGAAACACCATATATTTT
>TRBV10-1|-|TRBJ1-5|few
CASSESTRFGPQHF
TGCGCCAGCAGTGAGTCGACACGGTTCGGCCCCCAGCATTTT
>TRBV7-3|-|TRBJ2-6|-
CASSSPLPSGANVLTF
TGTGCCAGCAGCTCCCCCCTTCCCTCTGGGGCCAACGTCCTGACTTTC
>TRBV7-6|-|TRBJ1-3|-
CASSLKDSFFGGNTIYF
TGTGCCAGCAGCCTAAAGGACAGCTTCTTTGGTGGAAACACCATATATTTT